The TCR beta chain described here comes from a study of early stage breast cancer tumors. Study information: Most invasive tumors, about 80% of the 16, were ER+/PR+/HER2-. Study outcomes and limitations: Bulk DNA sequencing of unsorted cells missed chain pairing and markers. Enriched TCRB sequences shared across patients were mostly commonly generated sequences.

TCRdb keeps only in-frame clones here, not all; method: immunoSEQ multiplex PCR. The sample holds approximately 54,000 clones, around 80% seen once. The length of the CDR3 is 15 residues. V dropped 6 bases and J dropped 6 bases, with 21 bases sitting between them. CDR1 is KGHSH, CDR2 LQKENI, per germline. With regard to this clone: Its antigen is unknown.

Input material: blood. The chain employs TRBV18 and TRBJ2-7, with D tentatively TRBD1 or TRBD2 (5 bases each). This clonotype originated in a person aged 35 to 50 with breast cancer. The CDR3 loop is CASSPGTRLLGEQYF. The CDR3 DNA reads TGTGCCAGCTCCCCCGGGACCCGCCTACTCGGCGAGCAGTACTTC.